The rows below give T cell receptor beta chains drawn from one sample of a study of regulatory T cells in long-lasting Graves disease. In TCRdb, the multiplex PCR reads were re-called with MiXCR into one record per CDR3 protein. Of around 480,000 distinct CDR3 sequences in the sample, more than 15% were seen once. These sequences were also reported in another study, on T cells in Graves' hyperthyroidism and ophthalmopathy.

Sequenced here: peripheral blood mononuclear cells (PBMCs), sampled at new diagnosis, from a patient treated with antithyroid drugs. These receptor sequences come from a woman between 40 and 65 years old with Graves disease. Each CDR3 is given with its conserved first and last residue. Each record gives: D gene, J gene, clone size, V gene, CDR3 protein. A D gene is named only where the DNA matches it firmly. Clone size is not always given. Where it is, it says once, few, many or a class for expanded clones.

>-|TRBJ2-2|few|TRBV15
CATSRDLDTGELFF
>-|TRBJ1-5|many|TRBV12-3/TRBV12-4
CASSLDNSNQPQHF
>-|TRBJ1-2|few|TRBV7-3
CASSFGGAYGYTF
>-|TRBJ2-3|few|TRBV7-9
CASSGSSLGSTDTQYF
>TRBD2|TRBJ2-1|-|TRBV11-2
CASSPGLAGGGEQFF
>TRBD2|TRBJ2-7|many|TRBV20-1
CSARLAGGLYEQYF
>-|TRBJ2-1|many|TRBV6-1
CASSESLHNEQFF
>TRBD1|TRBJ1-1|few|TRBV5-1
CASQQGGSNTEAFF
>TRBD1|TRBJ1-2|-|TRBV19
CAIGDRDGRGYTF
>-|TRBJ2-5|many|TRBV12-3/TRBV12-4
CASSTLEQTQYF
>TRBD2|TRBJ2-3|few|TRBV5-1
CASSLQRGASTDTQYF
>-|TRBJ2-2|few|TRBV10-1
CASTGQQNTGELFF
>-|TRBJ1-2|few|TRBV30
CAWSEGTGGYTF
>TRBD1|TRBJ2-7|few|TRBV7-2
CASSLVQGEYEQYF
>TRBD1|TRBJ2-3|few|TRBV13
CASSLRQGSTDTQYF
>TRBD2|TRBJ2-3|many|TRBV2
CASTRLAGGTDTQYF
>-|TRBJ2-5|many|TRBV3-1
CASSLSGTEETQYF
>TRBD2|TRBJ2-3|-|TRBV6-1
CASSPTSGRGTDTQYF
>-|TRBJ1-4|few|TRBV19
CASSIGTSTNEKLFF
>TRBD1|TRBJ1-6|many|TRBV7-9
CASSFRGQVGSYNSPLHF
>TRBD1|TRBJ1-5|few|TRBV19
CASRPTDRGYHF
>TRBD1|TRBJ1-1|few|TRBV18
CASSPQGQNTEASF
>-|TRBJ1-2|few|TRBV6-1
CASSRTRGVNYGYTF
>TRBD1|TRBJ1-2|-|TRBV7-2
CASSPRGAGVRYGYTF
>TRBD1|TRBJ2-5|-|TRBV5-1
CASSSDRGETQYF
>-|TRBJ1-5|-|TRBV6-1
CASSPWEAGSNQPQHF
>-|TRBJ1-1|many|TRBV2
CASRQAEVEGYAFF
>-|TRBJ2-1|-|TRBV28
CASSPPVRGGRYNEQFF
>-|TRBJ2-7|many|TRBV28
CASRRQVTSYEQYF
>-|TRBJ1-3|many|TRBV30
CAWSVGDAGNTIYF
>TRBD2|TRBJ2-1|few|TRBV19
CASNSGGGEQFF
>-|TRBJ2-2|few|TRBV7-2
CASSLTFRGGELFF
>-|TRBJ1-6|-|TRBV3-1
CASSQGLNNSPLHF
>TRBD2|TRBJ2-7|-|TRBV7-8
CASSIRGGSSSYEQYF
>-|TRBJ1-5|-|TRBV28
CASSRTGQPQHF
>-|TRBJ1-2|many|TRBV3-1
CASSRGREGYTF
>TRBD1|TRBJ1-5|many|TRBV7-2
CASSLDHRGSQPQHF
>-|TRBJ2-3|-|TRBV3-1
CASSWSSSTDTQNF
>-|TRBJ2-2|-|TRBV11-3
CASSSGVAGELFF
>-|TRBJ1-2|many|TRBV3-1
CASSQVIRGPYTF
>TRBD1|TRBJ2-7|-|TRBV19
CAAEKGQGVGEQYF
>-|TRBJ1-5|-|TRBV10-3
CAISEHLAGSGDQPQHF
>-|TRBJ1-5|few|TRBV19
CASSNPEGGNQPQHF
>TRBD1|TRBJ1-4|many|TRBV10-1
CASRRDSTEKLFF
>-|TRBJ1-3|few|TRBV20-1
CSANTISGNTIYF
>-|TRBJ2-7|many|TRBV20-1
CSASARGGPTYEQYF
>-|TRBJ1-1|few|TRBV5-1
CASSLYLAELNTEAFF
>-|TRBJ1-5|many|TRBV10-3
CASRGMDNQPQHF
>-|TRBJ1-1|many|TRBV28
CASSVIPGTEMNTEAFF
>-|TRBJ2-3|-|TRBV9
CASSSRTDSSTDTQYF
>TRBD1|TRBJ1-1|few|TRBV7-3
CASSLQGGDTEAFF
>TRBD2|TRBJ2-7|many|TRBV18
CASSPQAGGTTYEQYF
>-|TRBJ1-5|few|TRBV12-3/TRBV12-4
CASSFSDPNQPQHF
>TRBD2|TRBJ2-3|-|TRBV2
CASRISGARDTQYF